A selection of T cell receptor beta chains follows, all from one sample in a study of blood T cell repertoires in COVID-19. TCRdb's table, derived via immunoSEQ multiplex PCR, lists solely in-frame clones and lacks some. The sample has about 310,000 clones, approximately 85% seen once. The specimen was PBMCs or T cells enriched from blood (not recorded which). These receptors were taken from a man aged 25-45 years who had recovered from COVID-19. Both conserved end residues are part of each CDR3. The D gene is left open where the match is weak. Clone size is shown for a subset of rows, as once, few, many or a class of expanded clone.

- TRBJ1-1 - TRBV7-8 CASSLRTVLEAFF TGTGCCAGCAGCCTACGGACAGTACTTGAAGCTTTCTTT
- TRBJ1-4 - TRBV7-9 CASSLDRATNEKLFF TGTGCCAGCAGCCTAGACCGCGCAACTAATGAAAAACTGTTTTTT
- TRBJ2-2 - TRBV5-8 CASSLGSVGTGELFF TGTGCCAGCAGCTTGGGTTCCGTCGGCACCGGGGAGCTGTTTTTT
TRBD2 TRBJ2-7 - TRBV30 CAWSEVSGVYEQYF TGTGCCTGGAGTGAGGTTAGCGGGGTTTACGAGCAGTACTTC
- TRBJ1-4 - TRBV3-1/TRBV3-2 CASSRQYNEKLFF TGTGCCAGCAGCCGACAGTATAATGAAAAACTGTTTTTT
- TRBJ2-6 few TRBV6-1 CASSDEGAGANVLTF TGTGCCAGCAGTGATGAGGGGGCTGGGGCCAACGTCCTGACTTTC
TRBD1 TRBJ1-1 - TRBV2 CASSGQGEDTEAFF TGTGCCAGCAGTGGGCAGGGGGAGGACACTGAAGCTTTCTTT
- TRBJ1-2 - TRBV11-2 CASSLDRGYGYTF TGTGCCAGCAGCTTAGATCGCGGCTATGGCTACACCTTC
- TRBJ1-5 - TRBV15 CATSGGGLVSNQPQHF TGTGCCACCAGCGGGGGAGGGTTGGTCAGCAATCAGCCCCAGCATTTT
- TRBJ2-7 - TRBV7-8 CASSPGPVYEQYF TGTGCCAGCAGCCCGGGTCCGGTTTACGAGCAGTACTTC
TRBD1 TRBJ1-1 few TRBV2 CASSGQGANTEAFF TGTGCCAGCAGTGGACAGGGGGCGAACACTGAAGCTTTCTTT
TRBD1 TRBJ1-2 - TRBV27 CASSSGQGLGYTF TGTGCCAGCAGTTCCGGACAGGGGTTAGGCTACACCTTC
- TRBJ1-2 once TRBV29-1 CSVEVGRSNYGYTF TGCAGCGTTGAAGTCGGGAGATCTAACTATGGCTACACCTTC
TRBD2 TRBJ2-3 - TRBV4-1 CASSQDFGQLGLAGKSTDTQYF TGCGCCAGCAGCCAAGACTTCGGACAGCTCGGACTAGCGGGGAAGAGCACAGATACGCAGTATTTT
- TRBJ1-5 few TRBV7-9 CASREGEGQPQHF TGTGCCAGCCGCGAAGGGGAAGGACAGCCCCAGCATTTT
TRBD1 TRBJ1-6 - TRBV3-1/TRBV3-2 CASSGGTGSSYNSPLHF TGTGCCAGCAGCGGAGGGACAGGGAGCTCCTATAATTCACCCCTCCACTTT
- TRBJ2-6 - TRBV3-1/TRBV3-2 CASSQGYTGSPTHSGANVLTF TGTGCCAGCAGCCAAGGTTATACAGGTTCCCCAACCCACTCTGGGGCCAACGTCCTGACTTTC
- TRBJ2-3 - TRBV18 CASSPPGRDTQYF TGTGCCAGCTCACCACCGGGGCGGGATACGCAGTATTTT
- TRBJ2-1 - TRBV7-3 CASSATGNEQFF TGTGCCAGCAGCGCCACGGGTAATGAGCAGTTCTTC
TRBD1 TRBJ1-6 - TRBV12-3/TRBV12-4 CASSSTGGSPLHF TGTGCCAGCAGTTCCACAGGGGGATCACCCCTCCACTTT
- TRBJ1-2 - TRBV13 CASSLVRGSGYTF TGTGCCAGCAGCTTAGTCAGGGGATCTGGCTACACCTTC
TRBD2 TRBJ2-1 once TRBV5-1 CASSLSSSGGLNEQFF TGCGCCAGCAGCTTGTCTAGTAGCGGGGGTCTCAATGAGCAGTTCTTC
TRBD1 TRBJ1-2 - TRBV27 CASSLTGGPEVWYGYTF TGTGCCAGCAGTCTGACAGGGGGCCCCGAGGTATGGTATGGCTACACCTTC
- TRBJ2-5 - TRBV13 CASSFGGKETQYF TGTGCCAGCAGCTTCGGGGGAAAAGAGACCCAGTACTTC
- TRBJ2-2 - TRBV2 CASGQPHDTGELFF TGTGCCAGTGGACAGCCCCATGACACCGGGGAGCTGTTTTTT
- TRBJ2-1 - TRBV18 CASSPHDKLGEQFF TGTGCCAGCTCACCACACGACAAACTAGGTGAGCAGTTCTTC
- TRBJ1-1 - TRBV11-2 CASSLVGAPRNTEAFF TGTGCCAGCAGCTTAGTAGGGGCACCTCGGAACACTGAAGCTTTCTTT
TRBD1 TRBJ1-1 few TRBV3-1/TRBV3-2 CASSPTGLTTEAFF TGTGCCAGCAGTCCGACAGGGTTGACCACTGAAGCTTTCTTT
- TRBJ1-2 - TRBV6-5 CASSPQWAFYGYTF TGTGCCAGCAGCCCCCAGTGGGCCTTTTATGGCTACACCTTC